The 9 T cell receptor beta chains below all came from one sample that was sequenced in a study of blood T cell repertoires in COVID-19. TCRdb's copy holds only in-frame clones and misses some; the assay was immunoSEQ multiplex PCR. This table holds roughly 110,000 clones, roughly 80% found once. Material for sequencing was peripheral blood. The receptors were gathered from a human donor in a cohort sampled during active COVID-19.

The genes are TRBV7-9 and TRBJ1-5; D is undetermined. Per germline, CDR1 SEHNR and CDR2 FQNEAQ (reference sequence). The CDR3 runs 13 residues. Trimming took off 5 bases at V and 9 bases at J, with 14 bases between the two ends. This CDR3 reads CASSPREPGPQHF. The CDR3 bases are TGTGCCAGCAGCCCAAGGGAGCCGGGGCCCCAGCATTTT.

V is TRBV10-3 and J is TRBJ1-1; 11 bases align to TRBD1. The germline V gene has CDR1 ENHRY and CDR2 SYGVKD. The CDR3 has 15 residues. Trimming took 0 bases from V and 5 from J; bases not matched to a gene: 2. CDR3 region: CAISESRDRGTEAFF. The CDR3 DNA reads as TGTGCCATCAGTGAGTCCAGGGACAGGGGGACTGAAGCTTTCTTT.

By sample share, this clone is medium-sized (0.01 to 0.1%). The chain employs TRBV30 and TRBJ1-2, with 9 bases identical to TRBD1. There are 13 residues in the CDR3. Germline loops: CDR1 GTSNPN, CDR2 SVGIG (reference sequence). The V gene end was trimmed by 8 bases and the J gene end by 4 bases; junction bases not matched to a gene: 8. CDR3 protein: CALQGAVGYGYTF. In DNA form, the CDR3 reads TGTGCCCTACAGGGGGCGGTCGGCTATGGCTACACCTTC.

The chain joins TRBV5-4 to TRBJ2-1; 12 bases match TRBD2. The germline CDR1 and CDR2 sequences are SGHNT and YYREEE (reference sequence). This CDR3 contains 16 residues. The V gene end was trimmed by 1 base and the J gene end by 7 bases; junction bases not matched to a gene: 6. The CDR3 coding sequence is TGTGCCAGCAGCTTGCCTAGCGGGAGGGCCGTGAATGAGCAGTTCTTC. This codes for CASSLPSGRAVNEQFF.

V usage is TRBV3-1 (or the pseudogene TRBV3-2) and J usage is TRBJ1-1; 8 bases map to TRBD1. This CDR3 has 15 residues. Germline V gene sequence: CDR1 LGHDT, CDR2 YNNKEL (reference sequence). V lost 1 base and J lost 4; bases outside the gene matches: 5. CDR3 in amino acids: CASSQGTGSVTEAFF. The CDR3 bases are TGTGCCAGCAGCCAAGGGACAGGGAGTGTCACTGAAGCTTTCTTT.

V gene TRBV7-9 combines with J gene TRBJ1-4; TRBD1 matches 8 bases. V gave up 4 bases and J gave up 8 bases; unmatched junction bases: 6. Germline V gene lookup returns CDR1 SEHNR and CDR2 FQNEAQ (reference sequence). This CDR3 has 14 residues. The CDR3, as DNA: TGTGCCAGCAGCTCGGGACAGGTGCAGGAAAAACTGTTTTTT. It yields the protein CASSSGQVQEKLFF. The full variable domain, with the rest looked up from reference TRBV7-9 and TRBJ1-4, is DTGVSQNPRHKITKRGQNVTFRCDPISEHNRLYWYRQTLGQGPEFLTYFQNEAQLEKSRLLSDRFSAERPKGSFSTLEIQRTEQGDSAMYLCASSSGQVQEKLFFGSGTQLSVL.

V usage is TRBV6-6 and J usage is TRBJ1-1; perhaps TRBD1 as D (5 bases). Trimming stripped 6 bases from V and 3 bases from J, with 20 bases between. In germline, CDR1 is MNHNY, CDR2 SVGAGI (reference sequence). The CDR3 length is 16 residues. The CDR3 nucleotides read TGTGCCAGCAGATACCCTCGGGGGGACTTCGACACTGAAGCTTTCTTT. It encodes CASRYPRGDFDTEAFF.

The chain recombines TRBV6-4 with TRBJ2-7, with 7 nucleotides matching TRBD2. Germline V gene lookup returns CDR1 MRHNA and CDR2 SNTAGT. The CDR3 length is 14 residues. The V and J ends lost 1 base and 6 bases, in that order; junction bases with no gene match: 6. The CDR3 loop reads CASSDFGGSSEQYV. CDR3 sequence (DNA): TGTGCCAGCAGTGACTTTGGCGGGAGCTCCGAGCAGTACGTC.

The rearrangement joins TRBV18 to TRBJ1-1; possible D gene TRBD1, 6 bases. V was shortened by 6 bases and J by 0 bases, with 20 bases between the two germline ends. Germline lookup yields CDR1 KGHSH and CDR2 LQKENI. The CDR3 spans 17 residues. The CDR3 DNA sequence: TGTGCCAGCTCGCAAATGGGGGGGAGGGGGATGAACACTGAAGCTTTCTTT. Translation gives CASSQMGGRGMNTEAFF.